Detailed here is one TCR beta chain. The target of this receptor is not known. Base qualities are not provided; no much larger clone lies one nucleotide away. CDR1 is given as MNHEY and CDR2 as SMNVEV, both from the germline V gene (reference sequence). The CDR3 sequence holds 21 residues, the cysteine and phenylalanine included. Only the CDR3 region is kept as DNA, spanning 63 bases read in frame from base 1. V is pruned by 2 bases and J by 0 bases, leaving 15 bases of the junction without a gene match. The entry originates in a study of cytomegalovirus exposure and HLA in healthy donors (dated by TCRdb to 2017 to 2019). Regarding the research as a whole: In an earlier analysis of 587 of the donors, 250 to 300 Gb of sequence data and 117 million unique TCR beta sequences from 150 million to 200 million T cells were reported. An early release that covered fewer than 800 HLA-typed donors contained approximately 300 gigabases of sequencing data and tens of millions of unique TCR sequences. Four to six DR-DQ haplotypes were handled as single units for association and clustering, since linkage in the cohort was strong. The study aimed to test whether cataloging public T cell receptors could reveal signatures of past pathogen exposure. A separate validation cohort of over a hundred different subjects was used in addition to the roughly 700-subject first cohort. Rather than using new phenotypic data, the later analysis identified candidate immune exposures from TCR beta sequences and from how often those sequences occurred across donors. Every discovery cohort repertoire had been produced on one sequencing platform. Donor age, sex, ethnicity and CMV serostatus were collected together with the repertoire data. Using immunosequencing, the study profiled T cell repertoires from some 670 subjects and related those repertoires to cytomegalovirus serostatus. On average, roughly 200,000 unique TCR beta nucleotide sequences were sequenced per donor among 398 genotyped donors of the cohort, with roughly 18% of those sequences being non-productive. A later analysis re-analyzed previously published TCR beta repertoires from roughly 690 donors and added high-resolution HLA genotyping to study TCR occurrence patterns. Of the 300 to 450 genotyped donors, about 80% fell in the genetic ancestry cluster associated with self-reported Caucasian donors. To decide whether each TCR beta V gene segment behaved as functional or pseudogenic, an earlier analysis of 587 of the donors relied on high-throughput TCR beta sequencing. A later genetic analysis used genome-wide SNP genotypes for about three fifths of the roughly 700 donors, treating that subset as a discovery cohort. Typing coverage varied by locus: about 629-630 donors for A, B, C, DRB1 and DQB1; approximately 500 for DQA1; about 570 for DPA1; around 450 for DPB1. To predict cytomegalovirus infection status, the study brought together high-throughput TCR immunosequencing, statistical association of individual TCRs with disease status, and machine learning. Class I and class II HLA loci were covered by the typing at four-digit resolution.

Results the study describes overall, beyond this receptor: A group of highly shared sequence variants was considered likely to be a technical artifact of the sequencing pipeline. When HLA alleles, especially DR and DQ, strongly co-occurred, attributing TCR associations to individual alleles was difficult. Most CMV-associated TCR beta chains appeared to be HLA-restricted in a later analysis, and the HLA associations seemed to be driven largely by CMV exposure. Because some donors lacked HLA typing at each locus, the association tests relied only on the typed subset. A further reported finding was that TCR beta sequences accurately predicted the HLA-A and HLA-B alleles for most subjects in the first cohort. Because counts were too low, 15 to 20 rarely observed V segments, including chromosome 9 orphons, were excluded from the earlier analysis of 587 of the donors. In a later analysis, several top co-occurrence clusters were reported to appear linked to parvovirus B19, influenza, CMV and Epstein-Barr virus. Correlated functional status among segregating V segments might reflect linkage disequilibrium, but an unknown experimental factor could not be ruled out. This cohort had only TCR beta chains sequenced, and the lack of alpha or paired-chain data limited which features could be detected. The authors suggested that the approach could potentially be generalized to other disease states and immunological phenotypes. While some public TCRs were present in many individuals, most TCR sequences turned up only very rarely across donors. CMV serostatus was the only immune exposure information available for the cohort. The study listed approximately 150 TCR beta chains as associated with cytomegalovirus. In vitro tests confirmed that a few of the cytomegalovirus-associated TCR beta chains recognize cytomegalovirus antigens. A later genetic analysis associated a missense DCLRE1C variant with V-gene and J-gene trimming of TCR beta chains, and an independent cohort replicated the association. The 87-base-pair reads could not distinguish some IMGT-functional V segments, including TRBV6-2 and TRBV6-3, so those segments were excluded. A later analysis found that HLA-associated TCR beta chains were more clonally expanded and had lower generation probabilities than equally common non-associated chains. At a false discovery rate of 0.05, a later analysis linked some 18,000 TCR beta sequences to specific HLA alleles. A later genetic analysis reported fewer N-insertions in productive TCRs among donors in an Asian-associated ancestry cluster than the roughly 720-donor mean. Presence/absence analyses assumed roughly uniform sequencing depth across donors, an assumption that may not hold. In a later analysis, the rate of TCR association differed among HLA loci, with DRB1 alleles having the most associated TCRs and HLA-C alleles having the fewest. The classifier was reported to diagnose cytomegalovirus status with high specificity and sensitivity in both the original and validation cohorts. Broadly in line with IMGT annotations, most TCR beta V segments showed up in productive rearrangements about 90% or about 30% of the time in an earlier analysis of several hundred of the donors.

Receptor libraries were prepared by the immunoSEQ multiplex PCR assay. For the multiplex PCR, a mixture combining 60 forward primers for TCR Vbeta segments and 13 reverse primers for TCR Jbeta segments was used. A multiplex PCR assay on genomic DNA amplified the CDR3 region of rearranged TCR beta genes. The amplified TCR beta libraries were sequenced on the Illumina HiSeq System as 87-base-pair reads. The paper's data handling went like this. Across the roughly 700 repertoires, a later analysis counted tens of millions of unique TCR beta chains, around 11 million of which were shared by at least two donors. Raw reads were error-corrected and collapsed into unique sequences with a nearest-neighbor algorithm that merged closely related sequences to remove PCR and sequencing errors. To assign V, D and J gene segments, CDR3 sequences were aligned to IMGT reference sequences. For a sequence to be retained, a match of at least six nucleotides to both a V gene segment and a J gene segment was required. Rearrangements were called productive when the CDR3 lacked stop codons and stayed in frame with V and J; all others were non-productive. Following IMGT convention, CDR3 was defined as the stretch from the second conserved V-encoded cysteine to the conserved J-encoded phenylalanine. The earlier analysis of about 530 of the donors excluded any sequence lacking an unambiguous match to a single V gene segment. In an earlier analysis of several hundred of the donors, V segments were called functional above 56.7% productive rearrangements and were called segregating when the between-donor standard deviation exceeded 5%. A statistical classification framework was built to diagnose cytomegalovirus status from the catalog of TCR beta chain sequences. In a later analysis, TCR nucleotide sequences were compared against IMGT/GENE-DB human TR gene sequences so that V and J genes could be assigned. A later analysis assigned CDR3 sequences and most-parsimonious VDJ recombination scenarios with the TCRdist pipeline. In a later analysis, each TCR beta chain was defined by its CDR3 amino acid sequence together with its V-gene family, and reads lacking a unique V-gene family were excluded. A later analysis removed 450 to 600 highly shared, low-generation-probability nucleotide sequences to deal with suspected cross-contamination and a sequencing artifact. For each public chain, a later analysis derived a clonal expansion index from normalized ranks of inferred template counts within each repertoire. In a later analysis, generation probabilities were computed with a VDJ recombination model fitted to out-of-frame rearrangements, and the resulting probabilities were checked against IGoR. A later analysis scored TCR-TCR, TCR-HLA and TCR-CMV co-occurrence with hypergeometric tests, applying a repertoire-size bias correction to TCR pairs. To estimate false discovery rates, a later analysis permuted the HLA or CMV assignments 20 times. In a later analysis, co-occurring TCRs were grouped using DBSCAN, with TCRdist sequence similarity added in when clustering inside HLA-allele-positive subsets. Repertoires with fewer than 30,000 or more than 120,000 public chains, plus five repertoires with anomalous nucleotide sharing, were excluded from co-occurrence clustering. What TCRdb holds here is the immuneACCESS table cut down to in-frame rearrangements. Part of the clones is not present; checked against another copy, under half of the missing clones reflect an unresolved V gene, and the others are unexplained. V and J calls and clone size are copied from that table; D and trimming were computed from the DNA. Present in this sample are under 200,000 clones, 65% to 80% of which were seen just once. The ten largest clonotypes hold under 4.5% of the sample.

In total, 500 to 700 healthy bone marrow donors made up the cohort. At the time of sampling, all cohort members were nominally healthy, though unrecorded immune exposures were likely present. The donor was CMV seropositive and was included in the group of 250 to 350 seropositive cohort members. Every donor gave a peripheral blood sample, and the peripheral blood mononuclear cells from that sample were used for TCR beta sequencing. The Qiagen DNeasy Blood Extraction Kit was used to extract genomic DNA from the blood cell samples. Sequenced input: PBMCs. The rearrangement combines TRBV27 with TRBJ2-1, and 11 junctional nucleotides match TRBD2. The receptor's source is a woman aged 25 to 39 in good health and CMV-seropositive. In nucleotides, the sequence is TGTGCCAGCAGTTTAATCGTACTAGCGGGAGAAGGGGGGTCCTCCTACAATGAGCAGTTCTTC. Its protein is CASSLIVLAGEGGSSYNEQFF.